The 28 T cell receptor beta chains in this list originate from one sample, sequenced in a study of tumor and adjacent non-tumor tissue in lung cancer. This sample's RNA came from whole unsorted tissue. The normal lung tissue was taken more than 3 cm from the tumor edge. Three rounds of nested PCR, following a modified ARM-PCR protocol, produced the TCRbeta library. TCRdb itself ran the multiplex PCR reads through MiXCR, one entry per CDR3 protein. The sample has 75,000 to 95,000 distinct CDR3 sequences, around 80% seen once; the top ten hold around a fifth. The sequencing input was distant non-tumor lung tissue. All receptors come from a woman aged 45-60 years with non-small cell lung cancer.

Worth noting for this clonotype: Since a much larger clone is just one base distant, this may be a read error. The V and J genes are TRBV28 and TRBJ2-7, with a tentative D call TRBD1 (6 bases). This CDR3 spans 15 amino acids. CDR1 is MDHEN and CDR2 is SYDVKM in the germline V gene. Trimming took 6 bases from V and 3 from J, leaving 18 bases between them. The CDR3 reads CASSPPWTVRYEQYF. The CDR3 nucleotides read TGTGCCAGCAGCCCGCCCTGGACAGTGCGCTACGAGCAGTACTTC. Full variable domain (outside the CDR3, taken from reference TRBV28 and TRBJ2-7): DVKVTQSSRYLVKRTGEKVFLECVQDMDHENMFWYRQDPGLGLRLIYFSYDVKMKEKGDIPEGYSVSREKKERFSLILESASTNQTSMYLCASSPPWTVRYEQYFGPGTRLTVT.

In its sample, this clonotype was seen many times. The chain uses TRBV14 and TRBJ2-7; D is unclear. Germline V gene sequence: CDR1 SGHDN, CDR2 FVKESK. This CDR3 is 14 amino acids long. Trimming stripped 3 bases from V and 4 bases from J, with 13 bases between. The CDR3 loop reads CASSQKLGYYEQYF. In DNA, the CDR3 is TGTGCCAGCAGCCAGAAGTTAGGGTATTACGAGCAGTACTTC.

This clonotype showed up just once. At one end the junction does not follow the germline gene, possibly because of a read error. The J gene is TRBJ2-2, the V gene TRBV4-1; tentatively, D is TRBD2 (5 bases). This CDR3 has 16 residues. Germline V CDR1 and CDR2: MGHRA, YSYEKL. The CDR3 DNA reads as TGCGCCAGCAGCCAAGAAGGAGGTATAGTGACCGGGGAACTGTTTTTT. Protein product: CASSQEGGIVTGELFF.

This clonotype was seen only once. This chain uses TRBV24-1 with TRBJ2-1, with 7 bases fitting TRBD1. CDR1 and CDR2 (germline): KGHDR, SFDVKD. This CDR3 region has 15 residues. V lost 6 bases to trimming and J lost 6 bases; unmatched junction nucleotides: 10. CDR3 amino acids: CATSNLDRIINEQFF. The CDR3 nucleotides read TGTGCCACCAGTAACCTGGACAGGATAATCAATGAGCAGTTCTTC.

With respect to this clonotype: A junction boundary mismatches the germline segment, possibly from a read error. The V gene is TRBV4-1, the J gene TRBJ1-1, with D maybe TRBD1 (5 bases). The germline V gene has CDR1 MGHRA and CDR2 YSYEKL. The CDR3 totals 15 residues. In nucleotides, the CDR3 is TGCACCAGCAGCCAAGAACCAGGGCGGGAGAATGAAGCTTTCTTT. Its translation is CTSSQEPGRENEAFF.

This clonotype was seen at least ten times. This chain's CDR3 is CASSSGQGAYTGELFF. The DNA of the CDR3 is TGTGCCAGCAGCTCGGGACAGGGGGCTTACACCGGGGAGCTGTTTTTT. The rearrangement uses TRBV5-8 and TRBJ2-2; 12 bases align to TRBD1. The CDR3 consists of 16 residues. The germline V gene encodes CDR1 SGHTS and CDR2 YDEGEE. Trimming at V came to 3 bases and at J to 3 bases, leaving 3 bases not matched to a gene.

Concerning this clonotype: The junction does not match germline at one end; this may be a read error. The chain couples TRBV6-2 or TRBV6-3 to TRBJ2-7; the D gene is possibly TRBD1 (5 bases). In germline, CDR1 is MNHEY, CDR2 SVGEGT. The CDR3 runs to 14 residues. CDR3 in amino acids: CASSYSDRIYKQYF. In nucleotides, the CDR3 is TGTGCCAGTAGTTACTCAGACAGAATCTACAAGCAGTACTTC.

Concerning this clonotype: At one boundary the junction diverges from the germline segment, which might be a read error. CDR3 region: CSAAGLAGQGTQYF. The CDR3 bases are TGTAGCGCCGCTGGACTAGCGGGACAAGGGACCCAGTACTTC. The chain links TRBV29-1 to TRBJ2-5, with 12 bases matching TRBD2. The CDR3 covers 14 residues. From germline, CDR1 is SQVTM and CDR2 ANQGSEA. Looking up the rest from reference TRBV29-1 and TRBJ2-5 gives the full variable domain: SAVISQKPSRDICQRGTSLTIQCQVDSQVTMMFWYRQQPGQSLTLIATANQGSEATYESGFVIDKFPISRPNLTFSTLTVSNMSPEDSSIYLCSAAGLAGQGTQYFGPGTRLLVL.

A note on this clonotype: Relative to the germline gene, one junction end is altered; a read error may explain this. CDR3 nucleotides: TGCGCCAGTAGTGAGAATAAGGCGGGAGCGACGAACACCGGGGAGCCGTTTTTT. Encoded protein: CASSENKAGATNTGEPFF. J is TRBJ2-2 and V is TRBV10-2; 7 positions match TRBD2. The CDR3 sequence is 18 residues long. In germline, CDR1 is WSHSY, CDR2 SAAADI.

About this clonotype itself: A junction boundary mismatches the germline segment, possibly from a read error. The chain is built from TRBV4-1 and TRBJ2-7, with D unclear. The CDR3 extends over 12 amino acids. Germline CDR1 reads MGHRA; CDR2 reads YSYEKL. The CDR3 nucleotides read TGCGCCAGCAGCCAAGTATGCTACGAACAGTACTTC. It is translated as CASSQVCYEQYF.

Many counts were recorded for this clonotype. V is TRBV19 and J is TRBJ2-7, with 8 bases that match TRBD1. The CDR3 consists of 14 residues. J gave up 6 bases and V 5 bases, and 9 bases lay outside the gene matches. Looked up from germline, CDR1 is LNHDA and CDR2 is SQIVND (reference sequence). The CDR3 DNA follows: TGTGCCAGTAGTGTGGACAGGGTGAAGGGCGAGCAGTACTTC. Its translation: CASSVDRVKGEQYF. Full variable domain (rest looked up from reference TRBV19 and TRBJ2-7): DGGITQSPKYLFRKEGQNVTLSCEQNLNHDAMYWYRQDPGQGLRLIYYSQIVNDFQKGDIAEGYSVSREKKESFPLTVTSAQKNPTAFYLCASSVDRVKGEQYFGPGTRLTVT.

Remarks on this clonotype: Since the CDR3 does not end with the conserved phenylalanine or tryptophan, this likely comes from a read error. The CDR3 sequence: CASSTGTWRTCEQYL. The CDR3 nucleotides read TGTGCCAGCAGCACCGGGACATGGCGCACCTGCGAGCAGTACTTA. This chain connects TRBV11-2 to TRBJ2-7, with D maybe TRBD1 (6 bases). V was pared by 5 bases and J by 6 bases, with 20 bases between. Germline loops: CDR1 SGHAT, CDR2 FQNNGV. This CDR3 contains 15 residues.

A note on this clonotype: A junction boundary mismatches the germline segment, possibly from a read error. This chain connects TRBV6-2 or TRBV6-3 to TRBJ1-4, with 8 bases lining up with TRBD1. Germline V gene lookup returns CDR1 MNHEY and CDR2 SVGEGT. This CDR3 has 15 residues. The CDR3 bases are TGTGCCAGCAGTCCCCGGACAGGGACTAATGGAAAACTGTTTTTT. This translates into CASSPRTGTNGKLFF.

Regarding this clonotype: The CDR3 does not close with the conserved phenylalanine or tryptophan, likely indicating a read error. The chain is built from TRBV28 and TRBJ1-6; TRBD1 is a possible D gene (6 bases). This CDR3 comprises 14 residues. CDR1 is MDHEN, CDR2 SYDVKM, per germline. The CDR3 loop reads CVSRPGVSGSPLHL. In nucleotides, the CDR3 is TGTGTCAGCAGACCAGGGGTTAGTGGATCACCCCTCCACCTT.

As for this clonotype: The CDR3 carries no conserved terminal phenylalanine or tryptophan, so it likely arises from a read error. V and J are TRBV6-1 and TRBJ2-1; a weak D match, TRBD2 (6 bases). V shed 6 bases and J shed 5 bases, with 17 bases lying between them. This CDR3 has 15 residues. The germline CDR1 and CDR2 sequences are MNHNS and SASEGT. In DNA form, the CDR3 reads TGTGCCAGCAGATCAGGATCAGCGGGCCACAATGAGCAGTTCTTA. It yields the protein CASRSGSAGHNEQFL.

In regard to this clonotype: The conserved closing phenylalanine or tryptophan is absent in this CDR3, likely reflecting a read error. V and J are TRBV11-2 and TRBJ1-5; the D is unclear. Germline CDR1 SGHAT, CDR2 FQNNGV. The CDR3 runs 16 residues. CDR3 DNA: TGTGGCAGCAGCCCCGGAGATGCTTATAGCAATCAGCCCCAGCATTTA. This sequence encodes CGSSPGDAYSNQPQHL.

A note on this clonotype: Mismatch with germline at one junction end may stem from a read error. The CDR3 DNA is TGTGCCAGCAGCCAAGAAATTGTCGGCGGGAGGACCGGGAAGCTGTTTTTT. Translation gives CASSQEIVGGRTGKLFF. The rearrangement joins TRBV4-2 to TRBJ2-2; 8 bases match TRBD2. CDR1 is LGHNA and CDR2 is YNFKEQ in the germline V gene. The CDR3 is 17 residues long.

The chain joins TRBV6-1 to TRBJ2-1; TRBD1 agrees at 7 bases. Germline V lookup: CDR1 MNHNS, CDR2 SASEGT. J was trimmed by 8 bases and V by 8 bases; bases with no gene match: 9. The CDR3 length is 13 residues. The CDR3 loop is CASPGLGGDEQFF. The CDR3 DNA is TGTGCCAGCCCTGGTTTAGGGGGCGATGAGCAGTTCTTC.

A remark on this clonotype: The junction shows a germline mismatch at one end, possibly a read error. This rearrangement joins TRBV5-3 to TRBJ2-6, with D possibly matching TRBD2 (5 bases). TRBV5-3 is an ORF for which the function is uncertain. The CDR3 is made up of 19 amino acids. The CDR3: CASHHRSGIGPSGTNVLTF. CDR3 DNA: TGTGCCAGCCACCATCGATCCGGGATAGGCCCCTCTGGGACCAACGTCCTGACTTTC.

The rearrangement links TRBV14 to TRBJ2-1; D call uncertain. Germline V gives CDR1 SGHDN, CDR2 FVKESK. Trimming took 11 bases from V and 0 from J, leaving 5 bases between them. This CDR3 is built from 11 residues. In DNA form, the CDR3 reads TGTGCCGGTTACTCCTACAATGAGCAGTTCTTC. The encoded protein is CAGYSYNEQFF.

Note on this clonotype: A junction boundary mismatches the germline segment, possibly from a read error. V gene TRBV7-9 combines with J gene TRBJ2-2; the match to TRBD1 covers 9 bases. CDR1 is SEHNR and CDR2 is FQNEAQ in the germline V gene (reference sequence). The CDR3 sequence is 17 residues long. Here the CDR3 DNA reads TGTGCCAGCAGCTTAGGGTCCCGGGACAGGGAGACCGGGGAGCTGTTCTTT. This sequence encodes CASSLGSRDRETGELFF.

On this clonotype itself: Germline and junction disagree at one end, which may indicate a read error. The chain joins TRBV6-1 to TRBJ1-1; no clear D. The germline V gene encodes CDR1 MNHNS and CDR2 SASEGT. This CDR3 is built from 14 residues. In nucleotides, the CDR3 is TGTGCCAGTAGTGAAGCAATCGGGAATATTGAAGCTTTCTTT. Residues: CASSEAIGNIEAFF.

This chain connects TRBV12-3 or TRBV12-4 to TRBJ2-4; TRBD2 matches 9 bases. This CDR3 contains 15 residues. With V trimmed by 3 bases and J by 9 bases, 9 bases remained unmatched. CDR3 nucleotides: TGTGCCAGCAGTTTCTGGCGGGAGGGGCGGGTCATTCAGTACTTC. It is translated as CASSFWREGRVIQYF.

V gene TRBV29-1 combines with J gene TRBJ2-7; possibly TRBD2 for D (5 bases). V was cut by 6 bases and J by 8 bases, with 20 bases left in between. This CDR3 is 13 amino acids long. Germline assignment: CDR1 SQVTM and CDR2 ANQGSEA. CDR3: CSVELEPPYKQYF. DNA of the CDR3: TGCAGCGTCGAACTAGAACCCCCGTACAAGCAGTACTTC.

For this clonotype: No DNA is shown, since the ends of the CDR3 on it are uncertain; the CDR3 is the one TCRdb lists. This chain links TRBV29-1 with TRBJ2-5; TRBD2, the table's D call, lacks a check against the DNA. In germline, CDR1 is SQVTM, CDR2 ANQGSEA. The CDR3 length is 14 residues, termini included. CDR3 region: CSVGDGSRGDTHYF.

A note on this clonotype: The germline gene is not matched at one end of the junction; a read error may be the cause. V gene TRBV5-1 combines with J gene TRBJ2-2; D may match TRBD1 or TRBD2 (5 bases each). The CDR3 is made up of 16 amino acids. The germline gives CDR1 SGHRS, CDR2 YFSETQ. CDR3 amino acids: CASRPGAAANTGELLF. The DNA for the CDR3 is TGCGCCAGCAGGCCCGGGGCAGCGGCGAACACCGGGGAGCTGTTATTT.

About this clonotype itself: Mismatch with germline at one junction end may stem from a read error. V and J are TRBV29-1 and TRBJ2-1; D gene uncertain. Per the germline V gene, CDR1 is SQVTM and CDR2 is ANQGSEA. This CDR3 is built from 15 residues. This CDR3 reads CSVELSGSSYNEQIF. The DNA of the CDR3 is TGCAGCGTTGAACTGTCCGGTAGCTCCTACAATGAGCAAATCTTC.

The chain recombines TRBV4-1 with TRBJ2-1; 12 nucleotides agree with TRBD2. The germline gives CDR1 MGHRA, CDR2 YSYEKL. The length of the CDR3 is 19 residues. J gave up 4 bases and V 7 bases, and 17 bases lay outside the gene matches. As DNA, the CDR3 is TGCGCCAGCATCCATCCGGGACTAGCGGGCGGGCCAAGATACAATGAGCAGTTCTTC. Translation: CASIHPGLAGGPRYNEQFF.